Listed below are T cell receptor beta chains from one sample, sequenced in a study of blood T cell repertoires in COVID-19. Generated by immunoSEQ multiplex PCR, the TCRdb table keeps only in-frame clones and is missing some. This table has nearly 110,000 clones, 90% to 95% appearing once. The sample comprised peripheral blood. Receptors originate from a woman between 25 and 40 years old with acute or convalescent COVID-19. Both conserved end residues are part of each CDR3. The order of the fields is J gene, clone size, V gene, CDR3 protein. Part of the rows lack a size; the others show once, few, many or a class for expanded clones.

TRBJ2-2 | - | TRBV4-1 | CASSHLPGQGPGGELFF
TRBJ2-4 | - | TRBV28 | CASSQLAGGPINIQYF
TRBJ2-2 | - | TRBV7-7 | CASSLPLGRGTGELFF
TRBJ1-2 | - | TRBV7-2 | CASSLEAGPNYGYTF
TRBJ1-3 | - | TRBV28 | CASRGTPGNTIYF
TRBJ1-1 | - | TRBV28 | CASSLQGVTEAFF
TRBJ1-3 | - | TRBV9 | CASSPRGGGGLGNTIYF
TRBJ2-1 | medium-sized | TRBV5-1 | CASSPDRGYSNEQFF
TRBJ2-1 | - | TRBV29-1 | CSVETSGTWNNEQFF
TRBJ1-1 | - | TRBV25-1 | CASSATDRNTEAFF
TRBJ2-2 | once | TRBV10-1 | CASTAGGVDTGELFF
TRBJ1-5 | - | TRBV6-5 | CASRTPGQPQHF
TRBJ2-1 | - | TRBV5-1 | CASSSPGGKGPYNEQFF
TRBJ2-3 | once | TRBV3-1/TRBV3-2 | CASSQVGTGSTDTQYF
TRBJ1-2 | - | TRBV2 | CASRTGSSNGYTF
TRBJ1-4 | once | TRBV28 | CASSLSSEGSYVENLFF
TRBJ1-1 | - | TRBV21-1 | CASSKASGGTTDTEAFF
TRBJ2-2 | few | TRBV30 | CAGLTIGSNTGELFF
TRBJ2-2 | - | TRBV3-1/TRBV3-2 | CASSPRGLVAGELFF
TRBJ1-1 | once | TRBV7-8 | CASSLEGATEAFF
TRBJ1-6 | - | TRBV11-2 | CASSSDRGSPLHF
TRBJ1-2 | once | TRBV7-6 | CASSLVGGSIYGYTF
TRBJ2-7 | - | TRBV7-2 | CASSPRGGYEQYF
TRBJ2-3 | - | TRBV6-5 | CASRLSGSSDTQYF
TRBJ2-7 | few | TRBV7-9 | CASSLGGSRYEQYF
TRBJ1-1 | - | TRBV30 | CAYSTGGTEAFF
TRBJ1-2 | - | TRBV28 | CASRVATGYGYTF
TRBJ1-1 | - | TRBV6-2/TRBV6-3 | CASSYERGTEAFF